A selection of T cell receptor beta chains follows, all from one sample in a study of blood T cell repertoires in COVID-19. Here immunoSEQ multiplex PCR was the method, and the copy in TCRdb shows in-frame clones only, minus some. The data contain about 380,000 clones, approximately 89% of them seen just once; the ten biggest clones take up roughly 1.4%. Source material: PBMCs or T cells enriched from blood (not recorded which). The receptors come from a man aged 25-45 years who had recovered from COVID-19. CDR3s include the opening cysteine and the closing phenylalanine or tryptophan. The order of the fields is J gene, D gene, clone size, V gene, CDR3 DNA, CDR3 protein. A D gene is named only where the DNA matches it firmly. Clone sizes are given selectively: once, few, many, or a class where the clone is expanded.

J gene: TRBJ2-7; D gene: TRBD2; clone size: NA; V gene: TRBV11-2; CDR3 DNA: TGTGCCAGCAGCTTGGGGACTAGCGCCGGCGAGCAGTACTTC; CDR3 protein: CASSLGTSAGEQYF
J gene: TRBJ1-2; D gene: NA; clone size: NA; V gene: TRBV14; CDR3 DNA: TGTGCCAGCGGGCGACAGCCCTATGGCTACACCTTC; CDR3 protein: CASGRQPYGYTF
J gene: TRBJ2-3; D gene: NA; clone size: NA; V gene: TRBV5-1; CDR3 DNA: TGCGCCTCAGGGAACGGGTTGGCTGATACGCAGTATTTT; CDR3 protein: CASGNGLADTQYF
J gene: TRBJ1-2; D gene: TRBD1; clone size: NA; V gene: TRBV6-5; CDR3 DNA: TGTGCCAGCAGTTACACTCTGACAGGGGCTAGTGGCTACACCTTC; CDR3 protein: CASSYTLTGASGYTF
J gene: TRBJ1-6; D gene: NA; clone size: NA; V gene: TRBV19; CDR3 DNA: TGTGCCAGTAGTATTGGGGGGACCCTCAATTCACCCCTCCACTTT; CDR3 protein: CASSIGGTLNSPLHF
J gene: TRBJ2-7; D gene: NA; clone size: NA; V gene: TRBV29-1; CDR3 DNA: TGCAGCTGTTCGGGACAAACCTACGAGCAGTACTTC; CDR3 protein: CSCSGQTYEQYF
J gene: TRBJ1-1; D gene: NA; clone size: NA; V gene: TRBV12-5; CDR3 DNA: TGTGCTAGTGGTTCGACCCCTACAGGGTCCCTGGTAGCCACTGAAGCTTTCTTT; CDR3 protein: CASGSTPTGSLVATEAFF
J gene: TRBJ2-3; D gene: TRBD1; clone size: NA; V gene: TRBV18; CDR3 DNA: TGTGCCAGCTCACCGGGACAGGGATCGTCAGATACGCAGTATTTT; CDR3 protein: CASSPGQGSSDTQYF
J gene: TRBJ1-2; D gene: TRBD1; clone size: NA; V gene: TRBV4-1; CDR3 DNA: TGCGCCAGCAGCCAACAGGACAGGGGCCGGGGCTACACCTTC; CDR3 protein: CASSQQDRGRGYTF
J gene: TRBJ1-1; D gene: TRBD1; clone size: NA; V gene: TRBV5-4; CDR3 DNA: TGTGCCAGCAGCTTGACGGACAGGGTTAACACTGAAGCTTTCTTT; CDR3 protein: CASSLTDRVNTEAFF
J gene: TRBJ2-3; D gene: TRBD2; clone size: NA; V gene: TRBV18; CDR3 DNA: TGTGCCAGCACCACCCCGGGACTAGCGGGGACGCAGTATTTT; CDR3 protein: CASTTPGLAGTQYF
J gene: TRBJ1-5; D gene: NA; clone size: NA; V gene: TRBV6-5; CDR3 DNA: TGTGCCAGCAGTTACTCGATTGGGGGCGGTAAGCCCCAGCATTTT; CDR3 protein: CASSYSIGGGKPQHF
J gene: TRBJ1-2; D gene: NA; clone size: NA; V gene: TRBV4-2; CDR3 DNA: TGTGCCAGCAGCCACGCCCTGGGCACCTATGGCTACACCTTC; CDR3 protein: CASSHALGTYGYTF
J gene: TRBJ1-1; D gene: NA; clone size: NA; V gene: TRBV7-3; CDR3 DNA: TGTGCCAGCAGCTTACAGGGCCCAGGGGAAGCTTTCTTT; CDR3 protein: CASSLQGPGEAFF
J gene: TRBJ1-4; D gene: TRBD1; clone size: NA; V gene: TRBV29-1; CDR3 DNA: TGCAGCGTCGGGACAGGGGGCGAAGAAAAACTGTTTTTT; CDR3 protein: CSVGTGGEEKLFF
J gene: TRBJ1-2; D gene: NA; clone size: few; V gene: TRBV29-1; CDR3 DNA: TGCAGCGTTGAAGATCGCGGTCGGCTCTATGGCTACACCTTC; CDR3 protein: CSVEDRGRLYGYTF
J gene: TRBJ1-1; D gene: NA; clone size: NA; V gene: TRBV5-6; CDR3 DNA: TGTGCCAGCAGCCATGGTGCAGGGGATGAAGCTTTCTTT; CDR3 protein: CASSHGAGDEAFF
J gene: TRBJ1-2; D gene: TRBD1; clone size: NA; V gene: TRBV4-3; CDR3 DNA: TGCGCCAGCAGCCCACAGGGGCCCTATGGCTACACCTTC; CDR3 protein: CASSPQGPYGYTF
J gene: TRBJ1-5; D gene: NA; clone size: NA; V gene: TRBV12-5; CDR3 DNA: TGTGCTAGTGGTTCTGCGAATCAGCCCCAGCATTTT; CDR3 protein: CASGSANQPQHF
J gene: TRBJ1-1; D gene: NA; clone size: NA; V gene: TRBV3-1/TRBV3-2; CDR3 DNA: TGTGCCAGCAGCCAAATAGGAGGGATGAACACTGAAGCTTTCTTT; CDR3 protein: CASSQIGGMNTEAFF
J gene: TRBJ1-1; D gene: TRBD1; clone size: once; V gene: TRBV4-2; CDR3 DNA: TGTGCCAGCAGCCAAGGGGTAGAACAGGGACAGATGAACACTGAAGCTTTCTTT; CDR3 protein: CASSQGVEQGQMNTEAFF
J gene: TRBJ1-5; D gene: NA; clone size: once; V gene: TRBV20-1; CDR3 DNA: TGCAGTGCTAGTACGGACTATAGCAATCAGCCCCAGCATTTT; CDR3 protein: CSASTDYSNQPQHF
J gene: TRBJ2-7; D gene: NA; clone size: NA; V gene: TRBV7-8; CDR3 DNA: TGTGCCAGCAGCCCACGGGCAGGGAGGATCGAGCAGTACTTC; CDR3 protein: CASSPRAGRIEQYF
J gene: TRBJ2-7; D gene: NA; clone size: NA; V gene: TRBV2; CDR3 DNA: TGTGCCAGCAGTGACAGCTACGAGCAGTACTTC; CDR3 protein: CASSDSYEQYF
J gene: TRBJ1-1; D gene: TRBD1; clone size: NA; V gene: TRBV18; CDR3 DNA: TGTGCCAGCTCAGCCGACAGGGGTAACACTGAAGCTTTCTTT; CDR3 protein: CASSADRGNTEAFF
J gene: TRBJ1-1; D gene: NA; clone size: once; V gene: TRBV4-1; CDR3 DNA: TGCGCCAGCAGCCAAGGGCGAGGGGAAGCTTTCTTT; CDR3 protein: CASSQGRGEAFF
J gene: TRBJ1-5; D gene: NA; clone size: NA; V gene: TRBV4-3; CDR3 DNA: TGCGCCAGCAGCCAAGGTTCTGTCGGGAATCAGCCCCAGCATTTT; CDR3 protein: CASSQGSVGNQPQHF
J gene: TRBJ1-2; D gene: NA; clone size: NA; V gene: TRBV4-3; CDR3 DNA: TGCGCCAGCAGCCAAAAGGGGACGGGGGGCTCGAATGGCTACACCTTC; CDR3 protein: CASSQKGTGGSNGYTF
J gene: TRBJ2-7; D gene: NA; clone size: NA; V gene: TRBV6-5; CDR3 DNA: TGTGCCAGCAAAGTCCGGTCGAGCTCCTACGAGCAGTACTTC; CDR3 protein: CASKVRSSSYEQYF
J gene: TRBJ1-2; D gene: NA; clone size: NA; V gene: TRBV6-5; CDR3 DNA: TGTGCCACGGTGGGACAAGTCTATGGCTACACCTTC; CDR3 protein: CATVGQVYGYTF
J gene: TRBJ2-6; D gene: NA; clone size: NA; V gene: TRBV7-8; CDR3 DNA: TGTGCCAGCAGCCCTAGACAGGCGGTCCGAACTGGGGCCAACGTCCTGACTTTC; CDR3 protein: CASSPRQAVRTGANVLTF
J gene: TRBJ2-5; D gene: NA; clone size: NA; V gene: TRBV11-2; CDR3 DNA: TGTGCCAGCAGCCCCCGTCGGCAAGAGACCCAGTACTTC; CDR3 protein: CASSPRRQETQYF
J gene: TRBJ2-7; D gene: TRBD1; clone size: once; V gene: TRBV5-1; CDR3 DNA: TGCGCCAGCAGCTGGGACAGGGAGGGTTACGAGCAGTACTTC; CDR3 protein: CASSWDREGYEQYF
J gene: TRBJ1-6; D gene: NA; clone size: NA; V gene: TRBV7-9; CDR3 DNA: TGTGCCAGCAGCTCAGAAGAACAGGGACATTCACCCCTCCACTTT; CDR3 protein: CASSSEEQGHSPLHF
J gene: TRBJ2-3; D gene: TRBD2; clone size: NA; V gene: TRBV11-2; CDR3 DNA: TGTGCCAGCAGCAGACTAGCGGGGGGAACAGATACGCAGTATTTT; CDR3 protein: CASSRLAGGTDTQYF
J gene: TRBJ1-4; D gene: NA; clone size: NA; V gene: TRBV30; CDR3 DNA: TGTGCCTGGAGGGAAGGAGTAGGGGATGAAAAACTGTTTTTT; CDR3 protein: CAWREGVGDEKLFF
J gene: TRBJ2-1; D gene: TRBD1; clone size: few; V gene: TRBV10-2; CDR3 DNA: TGCGCCAGCAGTGAGTCTCGACAGGGCGCCTACAATGAGCAGTTCTTC; CDR3 protein: CASSESRQGAYNEQFF
J gene: TRBJ2-1; D gene: NA; clone size: NA; V gene: TRBV7-2; CDR3 DNA: TGTGCCAGCAGGCAAGCCACTAGGGACTATGAGCAGTTCTTC; CDR3 protein: CASRQATRDYEQFF
J gene: TRBJ2-3; D gene: NA; clone size: NA; V gene: TRBV29-1; CDR3 DNA: TGCAGCGTTGTGTCCAGGGTCAATACGCAGTATTTT; CDR3 protein: CSVVSRVNTQYF
J gene: TRBJ2-7; D gene: NA; clone size: NA; V gene: TRBV12-5; CDR3 DNA: TGTGCTAGTGGTTTGGTACGGAGCAGGGGCTACGAGCAGTACTTC; CDR3 protein: CASGLVRSRGYEQYF
J gene: TRBJ1-5; D gene: NA; clone size: once; V gene: TRBV19; CDR3 DNA: TGTGCCACTGAAACAGGCAATCAGCCCCAGCATTTT; CDR3 protein: CATETGNQPQHF
J gene: TRBJ2-7; D gene: TRBD1; clone size: NA; V gene: TRBV27; CDR3 DNA: TGTGCCAGCAGTTGGGGACAGGGTGAGCAGTACTTC; CDR3 protein: CASSWGQGEQYF
J gene: TRBJ2-3; D gene: NA; clone size: NA; V gene: TRBV6-5; CDR3 DNA: TGTGCCAGCAACGAGGGGGGGACAGATACGCAGTATTTT; CDR3 protein: CASNEGGTDTQYF
J gene: TRBJ1-5; D gene: TRBD1; clone size: NA; V gene: TRBV10-2; CDR3 DNA: TGCGCCAGCAGCCCCGGGACAGGGGAATATCAGCCCCAGCATTTT; CDR3 protein: CASSPGTGEYQPQHF
J gene: TRBJ1-2; D gene: NA; clone size: NA; V gene: TRBV12-3/TRBV12-4; CDR3 DNA: TGTGCCAGCAGTTTAACGCGGGACTATGGCTACACCTTC; CDR3 protein: CASSLTRDYGYTF
J gene: TRBJ1-2; D gene: TRBD1; clone size: NA; V gene: TRBV10-2; CDR3 DNA: TGCGCCAGCAGTGAAGTCCCCGGACAGGTTGATGGCTACACCTTC; CDR3 protein: CASSEVPGQVDGYTF
J gene: TRBJ1-6; D gene: NA; clone size: NA; V gene: TRBV5-6; CDR3 DNA: TGTGCCAGCAGCTTCTGGGCTAACTCCTATAATTCACCCCTCCACTTT; CDR3 protein: CASSFWANSYNSPLHF
J gene: TRBJ1-6; D gene: NA; clone size: once; V gene: TRBV6-5; CDR3 DNA: TGTGCCAGCAGTTACTTCGGGACACGCCGTGGTTCACCCCTCCACTTT; CDR3 protein: CASSYFGTRRGSPLHF
J gene: TRBJ2-7; D gene: TRBD1; clone size: NA; V gene: TRBV27; CDR3 DNA: TGTGCCAGCAGGAAGACAGGGACGGATTACGAGCAGTACTTC; CDR3 protein: CASRKTGTDYEQYF
J gene: TRBJ1-5; D gene: TRBD1; clone size: NA; V gene: TRBV9; CDR3 DNA: TGTGCCAGCAGCGTAGATAGGCAGGGCTTATATCGGGACAGAACAAATTATAGCAATCAGCCCCAGCATTTT; CDR3 protein: CASSVDRQGLYRDRTNYSNQPQHF